The 13 T cell receptor beta chains reported below all come from one sample, sequenced in a study of vaccination and CD4 T cells after COVID-19 (dated by TCRdb to about 2022). This specimen's treatment or condition label, per the study, means: roughly 10-day PBMC culture with coronavirus spike peptide pools or control peptides (ViraFEST assay). The library was prepared using PCR. TCRdb lists the instrument as Illumina iSeq 100. At the Johns Hopkins FTIC core, DNA from the cultured CD4+ T cells underwent TCR sequencing with the Oncomine TCR Beta short-read assay. TCRdb's own reprocessing of the public reads used fastp at Q25 and MiXCR and kept productive beta chains. Each record represents a unique CDR3 protein, reported with the most common genes and DNA among its rows. The sample profile shows approximately 12,000 distinct CDR3 sequences; 52% of them were found once. Around 15% of the sample is in the top ten clones.

For these TCRs, the target antigens are not known. The sample was CD4+ T cells from blood, cultured in vitro. These receptors came from a human donor who had recovered from COVID-19.

The V gene is TRBV27, the J gene TRBJ1-4; the D is unclear. Germline-derived CDR1 and CDR2 are MNHEY and SMNVEV (reference sequence). This CDR3 is 13 amino acids long. Trimming cost V 5 bases and J 8 bases, with 12 bases left between them. CDR3 sequence: CASSAREGEKLFF. The CDR3 DNA reads as TGTGCCAGCAGTGCTCGAGAGGGCGAAAAACTGTTTTTT. Full variable domain (missing parts from reference TRBV27 and TRBJ1-4): EAQVTQNPRYLITVTGKKLTVTCSQNMNHEYMSWYRQDPGLGLRQIYYSMNVEVTDKGDVPEGYKVSRKEKRNFPLILESPSPNQTSLYFCASSAREGEKLFFGSGTQLSVL.

This clonotype was recorded only once. The chain couples TRBV6-1 to TRBJ2-7; D is unclear. The CDR3 spans 14 residues. Between the trimmed V and J ends, which lost 8 bases and 1 base, there was a span of 15 bases. Per the germline V gene, CDR1 is MNHNS and CDR2 is SASEGT. Written as DNA, the CDR3 is TGTGCCAGCGGTGCTGGAGTACGATCCTACGAGCAGTACTTC. Its translation is CASGAGVRSYEQYF.

The V call is TRBV30, the J call TRBJ2-2; tentative D call: TRBD2 (6 bases). The V end lost 3 bases, the J end lost 4 bases, and 12 bases lay between the germline ends. This CDR3 contains 14 residues. In germline, CDR1 is GTSNPN, CDR2 SVGIG (reference sequence). The CDR3 DNA reads as TGTGCCTGGAGGGGCAGGCGGGGCACCGGGGAGCTGTTTTTT. Translating gives CAWRGRRGTGELFF. The full variable domain, completed using reference TRBV30 and TRBJ2-2, is SQTIHQWPATLVQPVGSPLSLECTVEGTSNPNLYWYRQAAGRGLQLLFYSVGIGQISSEVPQNLSASRPQDRQFILSSKKLLLSDSGFYLCAWRGRRGTGELFFGEGSRLTVL.

J is TRBJ2-5 and V is TRBV24-1, with 7 positions matching TRBD1. The CDR3 contains 14 residues. V gave up 1 base and J gave up 5 bases; unmatched junction bases: 3. Germline V gene lookup returns CDR1 KGHDR and CDR2 SFDVKD. DNA of the CDR3: TGTGCCACCAGTGATTTCGGGACAGTCGAGACCCAGTACTTC. Amino acids: CATSDFGTVETQYF.

This clonotype was picked up a small number of times. V gene TRBV6-4 combines with J gene TRBJ1-5; tentative D call: TRBD1 (6 bases). Trimming cost V 2 bases and J 1 base, with 18 bases left between them. Germline CDR1 MRHNA, CDR2 SNTAGT. CDR3 length equals 18 residues. The CDR3 loop reads CASSDRRVEQGSNQPQHF. The CDR3 DNA reads as TGTGCCAGCAGTGACCGCCGGGTGGAACAGGGAAGCAATCAGCCCCAGCATTTT.

The chain combines TRBV5-1 with TRBJ2-3; 12 nucleotides agree with TRBD1. V lost 4 bases, J lost 2 bases, and 11 bases stayed unmatched. Germline V gene data show CDR1 as SGHRS and CDR2 as YFSETQ. The CDR3 spans 18 residues. The CDR3 region has the DNA TGCGCCAGCAGCACCACCGGGACAGGGGGCTCCGCCACAGATACGCAGTATTTT. It is translated as CASSTTGTGGSATDTQYF.

This clonotype was observed a few times. This chain links TRBV6-2 or TRBV6-3 with TRBJ1-1, with no clear D. The CDR3 runs to 16 residues. Trimming cost V 0 bases and J 1 base, with 12 bases left between them. Germline V lookup: CDR1 MNHEY, CDR2 SVGEGT. The CDR3 spells CASSYSYRTANTEAFF. The DNA for the CDR3 is TGTGCCAGCAGTTACTCGTACCGGACGGCGAACACTGAAGCTTTCTTT.

The gene calls are TRBV6-1 and TRBJ1-6; TRBD1 might be the D (6 bases). The CDR3 sequence is 13 residues long. The V gene's germline CDR1 is MNHNS and CDR2 SASEGT. The germline V and J ends were trimmed by 5 bases and 10 bases, with 12 bases remaining between them. The CDR3 nucleotides read TGTGCCAGCAGTATACACAGGGACTCACCCCTCCACTTT. It encodes CASSIHRDSPLHF.

This clonotype was seen more than once but under ten times. The rearrangement uses TRBV11-2 and TRBJ1-5; D call uncertain. Germline CDR1 SGHAT, CDR2 FQNNGV. This CDR3 contains 13 residues. With 8 bases removed from V and 5 bases from J, the gap between germline ends came to 13 bases. The CDR3 here is CASSENTDQPQHF. The CDR3 DNA follows: TGTGCCAGCTCGGAAAACACCGATCAGCCCCAGCATTTT.

This chain links TRBV6-2 or TRBV6-3 with TRBJ2-2; 12 bases are a match to TRBD2. Germline-derived CDR1 and CDR2 are MNHEY and SVGEGT. V dropped 2 bases and J dropped 6; count of bases not matched to a gene: 7. This CDR3 is built from 17 residues. DNA for the CDR3: TGTGCCAGCAGTTACGTTATTGGACTAGCGGGATCCGGGGAGCTGTTTTTT. Its protein product is CASSYVIGLAGSGELFF.

This clonotype was seen a few times. The chain links TRBV7-2 to TRBJ2-7, with TRBD2 matching over 9 bases. The CDR3 runs 19 residues. The V segment lost 2 bases and the J segment 3 bases; nucleotides outside the gene matches: 17. Germline V CDR1 and CDR2: SGHTA, FQGNSA. The CDR3 bases are TGTGCCAGCAGCTTAAGGGCTAGCGGGGAGTGGGGAACTCTCTACGAGCAGTACTTC. It is translated as CASSLRASGEWGTLYEQYF.

This chain uses TRBV5-4 with TRBJ2-2; a possible D gene is TRBD2 (6 bases). There are 14 residues in the CDR3. V was pared by 5 bases and J by 3 bases, with 11 bases between. The germline gives CDR1 SGHNT, CDR2 YYREEE (reference sequence). The CDR3 region is CASSSEGHTGELFF. DNA for the CDR3: TGTGCCAGCAGTTCGGAGGGGCACACCGGGGAGCTGTTTTTT.

The chain is built from TRBV21-1 and TRBJ2-7; the table's D call, TRBD1, has no DNA check behind it. TRBV21-1 is marked as a pseudogene. CDR3 length: 13 amino acids. This chain's CDR3 is CASSADRSYEQYF. CDR3 nucleotide sequence: TGTGCCAGCAGCGCGGACAGGTCCTACGAGCAGTACTTC.